One sample yielded the 27 T cell receptor beta chains listed below, sequenced in a study of CD8 T cells in ankylosing spondylitis (dated by TCRdb to about 2017). The method was 5' RACE. This sample was sequenced with an Illumina HiSeq 2500. TCRdb reworked the public reads: Q25 trimming with fastp, MiXCR clone assembly, productive beta chains retained. Entries that share a CDR3 protein sequence are merged under the most common genes and DNA. The sample has around 160,000 distinct CDR3 sequences on record, around 10% of them singletons. The top ten hold 25% to 35% of the sample. The specimen sequenced was blood, either unsorted or a sorted T cell fraction (not recorded which). These receptors were obtained from a male donor with ankylosing spondylitis or in good health (not recorded which).

This chain links TRBV19 with TRBJ1-6; 9 nucleotides agree with TRBD1. From germline, CDR1 is LNHDA and CDR2 SQIVND (reference sequence). V lost 9 bases, J lost 9 bases, and 6 bases stayed unmatched. The CDR3 runs to 13 residues. The CDR3 DNA reads as TGTGCCAGCCGGGGACAGGGAACTTCACCCCTCCACTTT. As protein: CASRGQGTSPLHF.

Ten or more counts support this clonotype. The CDR3 spells CSARDHRGLKSNQPQHF. The CDR3 nucleotides read TGCAGTGCTAGAGACCATAGGGGGCTCAAGAGCAATCAGCCCCAGCATTTT. V usage is TRBV20-1 and J usage is TRBJ1-5, with 7 bases matching TRBD1. The CDR3 is made up of 17 amino acids. With V trimmed by 0 bases and J by 1 base, 9 bases remained unmatched. Germline V gene data show CDR1 as DFQATT and CDR2 as SNEGSKA (reference sequence).

Ten or more counts support this clonotype. The rearrangement links TRBV19 to TRBJ2-5; 7 nucleotides match TRBD2. V lost 3 bases to trimming and J lost 6 bases; unmatched junction nucleotides: 4. The CDR3 is 13 residues long. Germline V gene sequence: CDR1 LNHDA, CDR2 SQIVND (reference sequence). CDR3 protein: CASSMGEGQTQYF. CDR3 bases: TGTGCCAGTAGTATGGGGGAGGGTCAGACCCAGTACTTC.

This clonotype was counted between two and nine times. The chain has TRBV6-5 and TRBJ2-1; TRBD1 is a possible D gene (6 bases). Trimming pared 0 bases from V and 5 bases from J, leaving 8 bases between. The CDR3 has 14 amino acids. Germline CDR1 and CDR2: MNHEY and SVGAGI. Here the CDR3 reads CASSYSGTHNEQFF. The CDR3 bases are TGTGCCAGCAGTTACTCCGGGACACACAATGAGCAGTTCTTC.

This clonotype was seen many times. J is TRBJ1-6 and V is TRBV6-5; 11 nucleotides agree with TRBD1. The CDR3 spans 15 residues. The junction had 4 bases not matched to a gene; V was cut back by 2 bases and J by 10 bases. Looked up from germline, CDR1 is MNHEY and CDR2 is SVGAGI. CDR3 sequence: CASSYRRTGGSPLHF. Here the CDR3 DNA reads TGTGCCAGCAGTTACCGAAGGACAGGGGGCTCACCCCTCCACTTT.

In its sample, this clonotype was seen many times. The chain uses TRBV5-1 and TRBJ1-2, with D uncertain. The germline gives CDR1 SGHRS, CDR2 YFSETQ. The CDR3 totals 12 residues. With 3 bases removed from V and 5 bases from J, the gap between germline ends came to 8 bases. CDR3 sequence (DNA): TGCGCCAGCAGCTCGACGGATTATGGCTACACCTTC. Translated: CASSSTDYGYTF.

The gene calls are TRBV24-1 and TRBJ2-7, with a weak D call TRBD1 (5 bases). The CDR3 runs 15 residues. Germline V gene lookup returns CDR1 KGHDR and CDR2 SFDVKD. Trimming stripped 2 bases from V and 5 bases from J, with 15 bases between. The chain's CDR3 is CATSDSDGPRDEQYF. The DNA of the CDR3 is TGTGCCACCAGTGATTCAGACGGTCCCAGGGACGAGCAGTACTTC.

The CDR3 bases are TGCAGTGCTAGTGACAGGGTGTGGAGCACTGAAGCTTTCTTT. Amino acid sequence: CSASDRVWSTEAFF. The V and J genes are TRBV20-1 and TRBJ1-1; 7 bases align to TRBD1. In germline, CDR1 is DFQATT, CDR2 SNEGSKA (reference sequence). The CDR3 covers 14 residues. The V gene end was trimmed by 3 bases and the J gene end by 4 bases; junction bases not matched to a gene: 8.

Ten or more counts support this clonotype. This rearrangement joins TRBV10-1 to TRBJ1-2, with D uncertain. Between the trimmed V and J ends, which lost 3 bases and 7 bases, there was a span of 12 bases. The CDR3 is 13 amino acids. Germline lookup yields CDR1 WNHNN and CDR2 SYGVQD (reference sequence). CDR3 nucleotides: TGCGCCAGCAGTGAAGGAGGAACCGCTGGCTACACCTTC. Translating gives CASSEGGTAGYTF.

This chain links TRBV20-1 with TRBJ2-1; the D gene is possibly TRBD2 (6 bases). Deletions cut 0 bases from V and 3 bases from J, with 15 bases between. This CDR3 has 16 amino acids. Germline-derived CDR1 and CDR2 are DFQATT and SNEGSKA (reference sequence). CDR3 DNA sequence: TGCAGTGCTAGAGATGGGGGGTCGATAAACTACAATGAGCAGTTCTTC. The encoded protein is CSARDGGSINYNEQFF.

The chain joins TRBV5-1 to TRBJ1-1; perhaps TRBD1 as D (6 bases). Trimming removed 0 bases from V and 5 bases from J, with 14 bases in between. There are 15 residues in the CDR3. The germline V gene has CDR1 SGHRS and CDR2 YFSETQ. The DNA for the CDR3 is TGCGCCAGCAGCTTGGTACCGGGGGCTCAGACTGAAGCTTTCTTT. It yields the protein CASSLVPGAQTEAFF.

This clonotype was seen a few times. V usage is TRBV5-1 and J usage is TRBJ1-5, with 10 bases identical to TRBD1. J was trimmed by 9 bases and V by 4 bases; bases with no gene match: 7. The CDR3 has 14 residues. Germline CDR1 SGHRS, CDR2 YFSETQ. The CDR3 bases are TGCGCCAGCAGCCCCGGGACAGGGGTTAGGCCCCAGCATTTT. Protein: CASSPGTGVRPQHF.

There are a few counts of this clonotype. The gene calls are TRBV12-3 or TRBV12-4 and TRBJ1-5; D gene uncertain. The CDR3 loop spans 13 amino acids. The V end lost 3 bases, the J end lost 3 bases, and 6 bases lay between the germline ends. CDR3 DNA: TGTGCCAGCAGTTTCACTATCAATCAGCCCCAGCATTTT. Amino acid sequence: CASSFTINQPQHF.

This clonotype occurred a few times. The chain combines TRBV20-1 with TRBJ1-2; 7 nucleotides line up with TRBD1. The CDR3 spans 13 residues. Germline V gene sequence: CDR1 DFQATT, CDR2 SNEGSKA (reference sequence). V was pared by 5 bases and J by 5 bases, with 8 bases of the junction left unmatched. The CDR3 DNA sequence: TGCAGTGCTCCTTGGGAACAGGGGTATGGCTACACCTTC. Protein: CSAPWEQGYGYTF.

This clonotype was observed a few times. This sequence joins TRBV7-9 and TRBJ2-4; TRBD2 matches 13 bases. The V gene end was trimmed by 1 base and the J gene end by 8 bases; junction bases not matched to a gene: 8. Per the germline V gene, CDR1 is SEHNR and CDR2 is FQNEAQ (reference sequence). The CDR3 totals 17 residues. The DNA for the CDR3 is TGTGCCAGCAGCTTAGGGGGACTAGCGGGAAAGGTGGACATTCAGTACTTC. As protein: CASSLGGLAGKVDIQYF. Combining the CDR3 with reference TRBV7-9 and TRBJ2-4 gives the whole variable domain DTGVSQNPRHKITKRGQNVTFRCDPISEHNRLYWYRQTLGQGPEFLTYFQNEAQLEKSRLLSDRFSAERPKGSFSTLEIQRTEQGDSAMYLCASSLGGLAGKVDIQYFGAGTRLSVL.

The chain combines TRBV5-1 with TRBJ1-1; 7 nucleotides match TRBD1. This CDR3 spans 16 amino acids. With V trimmed by 2 bases and J by 0 bases, 7 bases remained unmatched. CDR1 and CDR2 from the germline V gene are SGHRS and YFSETQ. The CDR3, as DNA: TGCGCCAGCAGCTTCGGCGTAGGGGGCATGAACACTGAAGCTTTCTTT. It specifies CASSFGVGGMNTEAFF.

The CDR3 sequence: CASSPLGTSRKNEQFF. CDR3 nucleotides: TGTGCCAGCAGCCCGCTCGGGACTAGTCGGAAAAATGAGCAGTTCTTC. The chain couples TRBV5-6 to TRBJ2-1; 8 nucleotides match TRBD2. V trimming: 4 bases; J trimming: 7 bases; junction bases outside the gene matches: 13. CDR3 length equals 16 residues. The germline V gene has CDR1 SGHDT and CDR2 YYEEEE.

This clonotype was detected ten times or more. The rearrangement joins TRBV7-8 to TRBJ2-5; 7 bases agree with TRBD2. Germline CDR1 is SGHVS and CDR2 is FQNEAQ. CDR3 length equals 15 residues. The V and J ends lost 0 bases and 10 bases, in that order; junction bases with no gene match: 11. This CDR3 is CASSLAPWTSRFQYF. CDR3 coding DNA: TGTGCCAGCAGCTTAGCCCCTTGGACTAGTAGGTTCCAGTACTTC.

This clonotype was counted ten times or more. Here the CDR3 reads CASSWGQEYTEAFF. Written as DNA, the CDR3 is TGTGCCAGCAGTTGGGGACAGGAGTACACTGAAGCTTTCTTT. The chain links TRBV28 to TRBJ1-1; TRBD1 matches 8 bases. This CDR3 contains 14 residues. V gave up 4 bases and J gave up 3 bases; unmatched junction bases: 4. Per germline, CDR1 MDHEN and CDR2 SYDVKM.

The count of this clonotype is one. The J gene is TRBJ2-1, the V gene TRBV11-2; D perhaps matches TRBD1 (6 bases). The CDR3 is made up of 15 amino acids. Deletions cut 3 bases from V and 2 bases from J, with 11 bases between. Germline V gene lookup returns CDR1 SGHAT and CDR2 FQNNGV. CDR3 in DNA: TGTGCCAGCAGCTTCCAGGGGTCTACCTACAATGAGCAGTTCTTC. It specifies CASSFQGSTYNEQFF.

The J gene is TRBJ1-1, the V gene TRBV5-1; D is uncertain. This CDR3 comprises 15 residues. In germline, CDR1 is SGHRS, CDR2 YFSETQ. V shed 4 bases and J shed 1 base, with 14 bases lying between them. DNA of the CDR3: TGCGCCAGCAGCGCTTATGACCTAGGGAACACTGAAGCTTTCTTT. This gives the protein CASSAYDLGNTEAFF.

In its sample, this clonotype was seen a few times. CDR3 nucleotide sequence: TGTGCCAGCAGTTACTCAGAGAAGGGTGGGCCCGATACGCAGTATTTT. Translation: CASSYSEKGGPDTQYF. V and J are TRBV6-2 or TRBV6-3 and TRBJ2-3, with no clear D. CDR1 is MNHEY, CDR2 SVGEGT, per germline. The CDR3 consists of 16 residues. The V gene lost 0 bases and the J gene lost 6 bases, with 16 bases spanning the gap.

This clonotype was seen a handful of times. CDR3 nucleotides: TGTGCCAGCAGCTTAGGGGCGACTCTAAGCTCCTACGAGCAGTACTTC. Its protein is CASSLGATLSSYEQYF. V gene TRBV7-8 combines with J gene TRBJ2-7; D unclear. Trimming pared 1 base from V and 0 bases from J, leaving 13 bases between. This CDR3 has 16 residues. Germline-derived CDR1 and CDR2 are SGHVS and FQNEAQ.

This clonotype was counted many times. V usage is TRBV4-3 and J usage is TRBJ2-7; tentatively, D is TRBD1 or TRBD2 (7 bases each). V was shortened by 4 bases and J by 7 bases, with 17 bases between the two germline ends. Germline V gene lookup returns CDR1 LGHNA and CDR2 YSLEER. This CDR3 spans 14 amino acids. The CDR3 coding sequence is TGCGCCAGCAGCCCTCAGGGGGGGCCTGAAGAGCAGTACTTC. Protein product: CASSPQGGPEEQYF.

About this clonotype itself: A much larger clone is a single base away; this may be a read error. The chain couples TRBV15 to TRBJ2-1, with 10 bases identical to TRBD1. Germline CDR1 and CDR2: LNHNV and YYDKDF (reference sequence). The CDR3 sequence is 17 residues long. The junction had 13 bases not matched to a gene; V was cut back by 3 bases and J by 8 bases. This CDR3 is CATSSLPGQGKGHEQFF. The CDR3 DNA sequence: TGTGCCACCAGCAGCCTCCCGGGACAGGGGAAGGGCCATGAGCAGTTCTTC. Looking up the rest from reference TRBV15 and TRBJ2-1 gives the full variable domain: DAMVIQNPRYQVTQFGKPVTLSCSQTLNHNVMYWYQQKSSQAPKLLFHYYDKDFNNEADTPDNFQSRRPNTSFCFLDIRSPGLGDTAMYLCATSSLPGQGKGHEQFFGPGTRLTVL.

This clonotype was seen only a few times. The V gene is TRBV6-2 or TRBV6-3, the J gene TRBJ1-2, with 7 nucleotides matching TRBD1. The CDR3 spans 14 residues. J lost 7 bases, V lost 7 bases, and 12 bases had no gene match. Germline values: CDR1 MNHEY, CDR2 SVGEGT. The CDR3 reads CASTNPGQLFGYTF. In DNA form, the CDR3 reads TGTGCCAGCACCAACCCGGGACAGCTATTTGGCTACACCTTC.

Of note for this clonotype: One base away lies a much larger clone, so this may be a sequencing read error. The chain couples TRBV29-1 to TRBJ2-2, with unresolved D. The ends were cut back, 4 bases at V and 7 bases at J, with 7 bases in the middle. The CDR3 has 11 residues. CDR1 and CDR2 (germline): SQVTM, ANQGSEA. The CDR3 loop reads CSVGSLGELFF. For the CDR3, the DNA is TGCAGCGTTGGGTCCCTCGGGGAGCTGTTTTTT.